This T cell receptor (beta chain) was sequenced in a study of blood T cell repertoires in COVID-19. At the level of the study: Donors in the United States, Italy and Spain gave samples during acute or convalescent COVID-19. PBMCs, B-cell-depleted T cells, or T cells were the source of the cDNA or gDNA that made up the material.

The V end lost 3 bases, the J end lost 3 bases, and 14 bases lay between the germline ends. Germline CDR1 and CDR2: MNHNS and SASEGT. The length of the CDR3 is 15 residues. In the original analysis: It was from reference gene primer amplification that nucleated cell counts were estimated. The protocol was immunoSEQ multiplex PCR, while the TCRdb copy is restricted to in-frame clones and leaves out a portion. V, J and clone size are those of that table, while D and trimming were read from the DNA. Of a few hundred thousand clones listed, 75% to 90% are singletons. The TCR was taken from a woman aged 40 to 55 who had recovered from COVID-19. The sequenced material came from peripheral blood. The rearrangement joins TRBV6-1 to TRBJ1-2; D gene unclear. For the CDR3, the DNA is TGTGCCAGCAGTGACCGCTTTCTAGTGGACTATGGCTACACCTTC. Protein product: CASSDRFLVDYGYTF.